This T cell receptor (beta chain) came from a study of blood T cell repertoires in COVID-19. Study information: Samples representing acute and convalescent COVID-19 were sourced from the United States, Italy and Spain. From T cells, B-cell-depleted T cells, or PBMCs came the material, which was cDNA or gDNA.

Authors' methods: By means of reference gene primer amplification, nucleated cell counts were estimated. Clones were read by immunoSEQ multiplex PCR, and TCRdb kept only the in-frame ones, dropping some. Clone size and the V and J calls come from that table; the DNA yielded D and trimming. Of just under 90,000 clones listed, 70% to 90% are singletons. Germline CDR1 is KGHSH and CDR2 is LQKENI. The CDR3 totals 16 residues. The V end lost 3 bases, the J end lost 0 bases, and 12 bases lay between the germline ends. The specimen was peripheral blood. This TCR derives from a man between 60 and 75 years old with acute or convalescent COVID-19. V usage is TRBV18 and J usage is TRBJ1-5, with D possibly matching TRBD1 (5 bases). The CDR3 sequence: CASSPGGLYSNQPQHF. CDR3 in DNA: TGTGCCAGCTCACCGGGGGGGTTATATAGCAATCAGCCCCAGCATTTT.